This is a list of T cell receptor beta chains from one sample in a study of Ad26.COV2.S vaccination and SARS-CoV-2 variants. Repertoires were generated with immunoSEQ multiplex PCR, while TCRdb's copy carries only in-frame clones and drops some. The sample carries around 350,000 clones, around 90% recorded once. Sequencing used peripheral blood, obtained after recovery from COVID-19. These TCRs come from a human donor who had recovered from COVID-19. CDR3s include the opening cysteine and the closing phenylalanine or tryptophan. Each record gives: V gene, J gene, clone size, D gene, CDR3 protein, CDR3 DNA. A D gene is named only where the DNA matches it firmly. Rows give clone size only sometimes, using once, few, many, or a class for an expanded clone.

>TRBV7-6|TRBJ2-3|.|TRBD1
CASSPGQGVGDTQYF
TGTGCCAGCAGCCCGGGACAGGGTGTTGGAGATACGCAGTATTTT
>TRBV5-6|TRBJ1-2|.|TRBD1
CASSFEYRGNNDTF
TGTGCCAGCAGCTTCGAGTACAGGGGGAATAACGACACCTTC
>TRBV19|TRBJ2-1|.|TRBD2
CASSFSGVGNEQFF
TGTGCCAGTAGTTTTAGCGGGGTGGGGAATGAGCAGTTCTTC
>TRBV5-6|TRBJ1-2|.|.
CASSLSGVGYGYTF
TGTGCCAGCAGCTTGTCCGGTGTTGGCTATGGCTACACCTTC
>TRBV14|TRBJ1-1|.|TRBD1
CASRDRVVTEAFF
TGTGCCAGCAGGGACAGGGTGGTCACTGAAGCTTTCTTT
>TRBV10-2|TRBJ1-5|few|.
CASSVRKSNQPQHF
TGCGCCAGCAGTGTACGGAAAAGCAATCAGCCCCAGCATTTT
>TRBV18|TRBJ2-2|.|.
CASSPPGLPTGELFF
TGTGCCAGCTCACCACCGGGACTCCCCACCGGGGAGCTGTTTTTT
>TRBV4-2|TRBJ1-5|.|.
CASRETENQPQHF
TGTGCCAGCAGAGAGACAGAGAATCAGCCCCAGCATTTT
>TRBV6-2/TRBV6-3|TRBJ1-2|.|.
CASSYADKSHGYTF
TGTGCCAGCAGTTACGCAGACAAGTCTCATGGCTACACCTTC
>TRBV7-8|TRBJ2-2|.|.
CASSFSLIGSAGELFF
TGTGCCAGCAGCTTTAGTTTGATCGGGTCGGCCGGGGAGCTGTTTTTT
>TRBV10-1|TRBJ2-1|.|.
CASSKDSGSYNEQFF
TGCGCCAGCAGTAAGGACTCTGGCTCCTACAATGAGCAGTTCTTC
>TRBV7-6|TRBJ2-2|.|.
CASSLEVFATRDTGELFF
TGTGCCAGCAGCCTCGAGGTTTTTGCGACTAGAGACACCGGGGAGCTGTTTTTT
>TRBV6-5|TRBJ1-3|.|.
CASRTTGNTIYF
TGTGCCAGCAGAACCACTGGAAACACCATATATTTT
>TRBV3-1/TRBV3-2|TRBJ1-1|.|TRBD1
CASSQEVPETGDTEAFF
TGTGCCAGCAGCCAAGAAGTCCCCGAGACAGGGGACACTGAAGCTTTCTTT
>TRBV13|TRBJ1-2|once|.
CASSQAGGEFGYGYTF
TGTGCCAGCAGTCAAGCCGGGGGTGAATTTGGGTATGGCTACACCTTC
>TRBV3-1/TRBV3-2|TRBJ1-2|.|.
CASSQHVPGASNYGYTF
TGTGCCAGCAGCCAACACGTTCCGGGGGCCTCTAACTATGGCTACACCTTC
>TRBV19|TRBJ1-1|.|.
CASSTSLLGYTEAFF
TGTGCCAGTAGTACCTCTTTACTAGGATACACTGAAGCTTTCTTT
>TRBV25-1|TRBJ2-3|.|.
CASSEGVADTQYF
TGTGCCAGCAGTGAAGGTGTTGCAGATACGCAGTATTTT
>TRBV7-2|TRBJ1-4|.|.
CASSLDRINEEGNGKLFF
TGTGCCAGCAGCTTAGACAGAATTAACGAGGAGGGGAATGGAAAACTGTTTTTT
>TRBV5-4|TRBJ1-1|.|.
CASSLEVNTEAFF
TGTGCCAGCAGCTTGGAGGTGAACACTGAAGCTTTCTTT
>TRBV9|TRBJ1-2|once|TRBD1
CASSVGQGFNYGYTF
TGTGCCAGCAGCGTCGGACAGGGCTTCAACTATGGCTACACCTTC
>TRBV9|TRBJ2-2|few|.
CASTAGMNTGELFF
TGTGCGTCAACGGCAGGGATGAACACCGGGGAGCTGTTTTTT
>TRBV9|TRBJ2-7|.|.
CASSQGAGQSYEQYF
TGTGCCAGCAGCCAGGGCGCAGGACAGTCCTACGAGCAGTACTTC
>TRBV9|TRBJ1-1|.|.
CASSVGDLGDTEAFF
TGTGCCAGCAGCGTAGGGGATTTGGGGGACACTGAAGCTTTCTTT
>TRBV4-1|TRBJ2-2|.|.
CASSQPTGTNTGELFF
TGCGCCAGCAGCCAACCGACAGGGACTAACACCGGGGAGCTGTTTTTT
>TRBV7-2|TRBJ2-3|.|.
CASSSRGFDGTDTQYF
TGTGCCAGCAGCTCCAGGGGATTTGATGGCACAGATACGCAGTATTTT
>TRBV28|TRBJ2-7|.|TRBD1
CASSSRDRGRFDEQYF
TGTGCCAGCAGTTCGAGGGACAGGGGAAGATTTGACGAGCAGTACTTC
>TRBV2|TRBJ2-1|.|.
CASKGGVYNEQFF
TGTGCCAGCAAGGGGGGGGTCTACAATGAGCAGTTCTTC
>TRBV5-1|TRBJ2-2|.|TRBD2
CASSTGLAGNTGELFF
TGCGCCAGCAGCACGGGACTAGCGGGGAACACCGGGGAGCTGTTTTTT
>TRBV5-5|TRBJ1-5|.|.
CASSLLGNQPQHF
TGTGCCAGCAGCTTGTTGGGAAATCAGCCCCAGCATTTT
>TRBV19|TRBJ2-5|once|.
CASTRFLLRDPEGETQYF
TGTGCCAGTACCAGATTTTTACTCCGGGACCCCGAGGGGGAGACCCAGTACTTC
>TRBV19|TRBJ2-7|.|TRBD1
CASSPRTGMGEQYF
TGTGCCAGTAGTCCTCGGACAGGGATGGGGGAGCAGTACTTC
>TRBV9|TRBJ1-6|few|.
CASSVFPVRRGGETPLHF
TGTGCCAGCAGCGTATTTCCCGTCCGAAGAGGGGGAGAAACGCCCCTCCACTTT
>TRBV11-2|TRBJ1-5|.|.
CASSKPSLNQPQHF
TGTGCCAGCAGCAAACCCAGCCTAAATCAGCCCCAGCATTTT